The present entry profiles one TCR beta chain with its context. Looked up from germline, CDR1 is SEHNR and CDR2 is FQNEAQ (reference sequence). V lost 4 bases and J lost 3; bases outside the gene matches: 1. The CDR3 has 13 residues. TCRdb's table, derived via immunoSEQ multiplex PCR, lists solely in-frame clones and lacks some. The sample includes some 280,000 clones, around four fifths of them seen just once. This specimen comes from a study of blood T cell repertoires in COVID-19. The V gene is TRBV7-9, the J gene TRBJ1-2, with 8 bases matching TRBD1. The sequence came from a woman in her forties or fifties with active or convalescent COVID-19. The specimen was peripheral blood. CDR3 in DNA: TGTGCCAGCAGCTCGGACAGGGACTATGGCTACACCTTC. It yields the protein CASSSDRDYGYTF. The full variable domain, with the rest looked up from reference TRBV7-9 and TRBJ1-2, is DTGVSQNPRHKITKRGQNVTFRCDPISEHNRLYWYRQTLGQGPEFLTYFQNEAQLEKSRLLSDRFSAERPKGSFSTLEIQRTEQGDSAMYLCASSSDRDYGYTFGSGTRLTVV.